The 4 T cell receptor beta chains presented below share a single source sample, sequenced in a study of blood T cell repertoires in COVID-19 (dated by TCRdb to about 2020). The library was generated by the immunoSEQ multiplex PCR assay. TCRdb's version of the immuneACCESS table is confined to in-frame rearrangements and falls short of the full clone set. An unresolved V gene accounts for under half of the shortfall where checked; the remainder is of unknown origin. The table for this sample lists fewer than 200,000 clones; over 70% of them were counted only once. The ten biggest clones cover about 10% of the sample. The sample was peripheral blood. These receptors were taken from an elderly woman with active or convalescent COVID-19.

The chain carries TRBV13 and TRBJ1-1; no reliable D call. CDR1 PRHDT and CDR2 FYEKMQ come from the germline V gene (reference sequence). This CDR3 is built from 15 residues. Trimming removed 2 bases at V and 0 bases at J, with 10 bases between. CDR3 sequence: CASSLFRDLNTEAFF. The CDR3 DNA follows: TGTGCCAGCAGCTTATTTCGCGACTTGAACACTGAAGCTTTCTTT.

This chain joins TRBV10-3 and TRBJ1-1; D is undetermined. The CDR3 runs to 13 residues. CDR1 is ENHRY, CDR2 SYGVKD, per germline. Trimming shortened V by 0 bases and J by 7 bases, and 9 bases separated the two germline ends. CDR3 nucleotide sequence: TGTGCCATCAGTGAGTCGGCCGCACGTGAAGCTTTCTTT. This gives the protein CAISESAAREAFF.

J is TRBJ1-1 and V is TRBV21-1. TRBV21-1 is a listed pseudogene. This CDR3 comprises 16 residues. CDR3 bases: TGTGCCAGCTCTGCATCGGGGGGGGTCAAGGACACTGAAGCTTTCTTT. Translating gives CASSASGGVKDTEAFF.

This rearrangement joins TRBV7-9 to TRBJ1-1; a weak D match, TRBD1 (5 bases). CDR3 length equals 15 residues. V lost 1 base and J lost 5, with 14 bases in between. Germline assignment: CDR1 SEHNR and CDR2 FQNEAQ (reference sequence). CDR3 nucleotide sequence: TGTGCCAGCAGCTTAGTTATGCAGGGAGGGACTGAAGCTTTCTTT. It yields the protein CASSLVMQGGTEAFF.